These 16 T cell receptor beta chains were sequenced from one sample in a study of response to subunit inactivated influenza vaccine. In TCRdb, the RT-PCR reads were re-called with MiXCR into one record per CDR3 protein. The table has roughly 760,000 distinct CDR3 sequences, around 21% seen once. The sequenced sample was PBMCs from blood, obtained 4 to 6 days after vaccination. These receptors were taken from a middle-aged man who received an inactivated influenza vaccine.

A few counts support this clonotype. V gene TRBV7-9 combines with J gene TRBJ2-1; 11 positions match TRBD2. The CDR3 length is 16 residues. The trim removed 5 bases at V and 7 bases at J, leaving 10 bases unmatched. Germline CDR1 SEHNR, CDR2 FQNEAQ (reference sequence). CDR3 in amino acids: CASSLPPGLAENEQFF. For the CDR3, the DNA is TGTGCCAGCAGCCTACCACCGGGACTAGCGGAAAATGAGCAGTTCTTC.

The rearrangement joins TRBV2 to TRBJ2-7, with D possibly TRBD2 on 6 matching bases. Germline V lookup: CDR1 SNHLY, CDR2 FYNNEI. The length of the CDR3 is 14 residues. Trimming pared 3 bases from V and 6 bases from J, leaving 15 bases between. As DNA, the CDR3 is TGTGCCAGCAGTGAGCCTGTTGGGGGGACCGAGCAGTACTTC. Its protein is CASSEPVGGTEQYF.

This clonotype was detected a few times. V gene TRBV24-1 combines with J gene TRBJ2-1; D ambiguous. This CDR3 region has 14 residues. Germline CDR1 is KGHDR and CDR2 is SFDVKD. Trimming took 5 bases from V and 3 from J, leaving 10 bases between them. In DNA form, the CDR3 reads TGTGCCACCAGTGCGAGCCAAATCTACAATGAGCAGTTCTTC. Translating it yields CATSASQIYNEQFF.

The chain is built from TRBV20-1 and TRBJ2-4; D remains ambiguous. Looked up from germline, CDR1 is DFQATT and CDR2 is SNEGSKA (reference sequence). The V end lost 5 bases, the J end lost 0 bases, and 11 bases lay between the germline ends. The CDR3 totals 14 residues. CDR3 loop: CSAASRLAKNIQYF. In DNA form, the CDR3 reads TGCAGTGCTGCCTCCAGACTAGCCAAAAACATTCAGTACTTC.

This clonotype was observed a few times. The CDR3 nucleotides read TGTGCCAGCAGTTTACGGCCTGGGAACACTGAAGCTTTCTTT. The encoded protein is CASSLRPGNTEAFF. The gene calls are TRBV28 and TRBJ1-1; D call uncertain. Germline V CDR1 and CDR2: MDHEN, SYDVKM. Trimming shortened V by 2 bases and J by 1 base, and 8 bases separated the two germline ends. This CDR3 has 14 amino acids. Supplemented by reference TRBV28 and TRBJ1-1, the full variable domain reads DVKVTQSSRYLVKRTGEKVFLECVQDMDHENMFWYRQDPGLGLRLIYFSYDVKMKEKGDIPEGYSVSREKKERFSLILESASTNQTSMYLCASSLRPGNTEAFFGQGTRLTVV.

The chain employs TRBV5-1 and TRBJ2-3; 9 bases map to TRBD2. This CDR3 region has 15 residues. Trimming at V came to 9 bases and at J to 1 base, leaving 9 bases not matched to a gene. Germline CDR1 is SGHRS and CDR2 is YFSETQ. The CDR3 region has the DNA TGCGCCATCAATCGACTAGCGGAACGCACAGATACGCAGTATTTT. It codes for CAINRLAERTDTQYF.

The chain is built from TRBV20-1 and TRBJ2-3, with 10 bases fitting TRBD2. Germline values: CDR1 DFQATT, CDR2 SNEGSKA (reference sequence). The CDR3 has 15 residues. V lost 6 bases to trimming and J lost 2 bases; unmatched junction nucleotides: 8. The CDR3 loop reads CSATQTSGYTDTQYF. CDR3 DNA: TGCAGTGCCACCCAGACTAGCGGGTACACAGATACGCAGTATTTT.

The chain links TRBV18 to TRBJ1-1, with D possibly TRBD1 on 5 matching bases. The V and J ends lost 3 bases and 4 bases respectively, with 15 bases between them. The germline V gene encodes CDR1 KGHSH and CDR2 LQKENI. This CDR3 comprises 15 residues. The CDR3 sequence is CASSPTGRGGTEAFF. The CDR3, as DNA: TGTGCCAGCTCACCCACTGGGAGGGGCGGCACTGAAGCTTTCTTT.

The chain couples TRBV7-6 to TRBJ2-5; TRBD2 matches at 7 bases. J lost 2 bases, V lost 6 bases, and 6 bases had no gene match. This CDR3 spans 14 amino acids. Germline CDR1 is SGHVS and CDR2 is FNYEAQ. In DNA, the CDR3 is TGTGCCAGCAGTTCACCGGGACTACAAGAGACCCAGTACTTC. It translates to CASSSPGLQETQYF.

This clonotype was picked up many times. This chain connects TRBV10-3 to TRBJ2-5, with 9 positions matching TRBD1. Germline assignment: CDR1 ENHRY and CDR2 SYGVKD. Trimming at V came to 5 bases and at J to 4 bases, leaving 8 bases not matched to a gene. The CDR3 is 15 residues long. CDR3 sequence (DNA): TGTGCCATCAGTACGGGACAGGGCGTCGTAGAGACCCAGTACTTC. This gives the protein CAISTGQGVVETQYF.

The sample holds a few counts of this clonotype. The chain links TRBV20-1 to TRBJ2-1; D remains unclear. This CDR3 comprises 14 residues. CDR1 and CDR2 from the germline V gene are DFQATT and SNEGSKA (reference sequence). Trimming shortened V by 5 bases and J by 2 bases, and 13 bases separated the two germline ends. The CDR3 nucleotides are TGCAGTGCTCCCATCATAGGCACCTACAATGAGCAGTTCTTC. Amino acids: CSAPIIGTYNEQFF.

This chain uses TRBV20-1 with TRBJ2-3, with D unresolved. Trimming stripped 1 base from V and 5 bases from J, with 10 bases between. In germline, CDR1 is DFQATT, CDR2 SNEGSKA (reference sequence). The CDR3 spans 13 residues. In DNA, the CDR3 is TGCAGTGCTAGAGTAATTAGTCTAGATACGCAGTATTTT. Translating gives CSARVISLDTQYF.

The chain recombines TRBV28 with TRBJ1-2; no clear D. This CDR3 contains 15 residues. Germline values: CDR1 MDHEN, CDR2 SYDVKM. V lost 8 bases and J lost 0, with 16 bases in between. This CDR3 is CASRDGGGTNYGYTF. CDR3 DNA: TGTGCCAGCCGAGACGGCGGAGGAACTAACTATGGCTACACCTTC.

This clonotype occurred a few times. The chain uses TRBV20-1 and TRBJ2-2; 10 bases match TRBD2. This CDR3 contains 15 residues. Germline CDR1 DFQATT, CDR2 SNEGSKA (reference sequence). V was clipped by 3 bases and J by 8 bases; unmatched bases: 9. For the CDR3, the DNA is TGCAGTGCTAGTCCGACTAGCGGGCCCGGAGGGGAGCTGTTTTTT. It encodes CSASPTSGPGGELFF.

The V call is TRBV20-1, the J call TRBJ2-7, with 11 bases identical to TRBD1. Trimming took 3 bases from V and 3 from J; bases not matched to a gene: 4. This CDR3 spans 14 amino acids. Per germline, CDR1 DFQATT and CDR2 SNEGSKA (reference sequence). The CDR3 nucleotides read TGCAGTGCTAGGCGGACAGGGGGCTACTACGAGCAGTACTTC. As protein: CSARRTGGYYEQYF.

V and J are TRBV11-2 and TRBJ2-5; 8 bases match TRBD2. CDR1 and CDR2 (germline): SGHAT, FQNNGV. V lost 0 bases, J lost 5 bases, and 14 bases stayed unmatched. This CDR3 region has 18 residues. The chain's CDR3 is CASSLDPRGGRWWETQYF. For the CDR3, the DNA is TGTGCCAGCAGCTTAGACCCTCGGGGGGGGCGCTGGTGGGAGACCCAGTACTTC.